These 16 T cell receptor beta chains originate from one sample sequenced in a study of monozygotic twins with inflammatory bowel disease (dated by TCRdb to between 2018 and 2020). The library was prepared using 5' RACE. The instrument was an Illumina HiSeq 2500. With the reads reprocessed by TCRdb, a single entry stands for each CDR3 protein sequence and no DNA is reported. The table held for this sample gives a few hundred thousand distinct CDR3 sequences. The ten largest clones capture 2% to 3% of the sample. The sequenced material came from blood. The receptors shown here come from a human donor with ulcerative colitis or Crohn's disease, or a healthy co-twin of an affected twin (not recorded which).

CDR3 in amino acids: CASSSPDSASGGSDTYEQYF. The chain combines TRBV2 with TRBJ2-7; the TCRdb call, TRBD2, lacks DNA for checking. Germline-derived CDR1 and CDR2 are SNHLY and FYNNEI. The CDR3 runs 20 residues.

This CDR3 is CSAPQGYNEQFF. The chain couples TRBV20-1 to TRBJ2-1; the D call of TRBD1 rests on TCRdb alone, since no DNA is present to check it. The length of the CDR3 is 12 residues. Germline lookup yields CDR1 DFQATT and CDR2 SNEGSKA (reference sequence).

The rearrangement uses TRBV7-2 and TRBJ2-5. The CDR3 runs to 13 residues. Germline-derived CDR1 and CDR2 are SGHTA and FQGNSA. The CDR3 sequence is CASSLSPGETQYF.

The V and J genes are TRBV14 and TRBJ2-7; lacking DNA, the TRBD1 call made by TCRdb goes unchecked. Germline V gives CDR1 SGHDN, CDR2 FVKESK. The CDR3 is made up of 15 amino acids. CDR3 sequence: CASSQGQADTYEQYF.

The chain combines TRBV5-1 with TRBJ2-7; TCRdb outputs TRBD2, but without DNA this stays unchecked. This CDR3 has 15 residues. Looked up from germline, CDR1 is SGHRS and CDR2 is YFSETQ. The CDR3 sequence: CASSLGASGTYEQYF.

This rearrangement joins TRBV3-1 to TRBJ1-2; lacking DNA, the TRBD1 call made by TCRdb goes unchecked. Germline CDR1 and CDR2: LGHDT and YNNKEL (reference sequence). This CDR3 has 15 residues. CDR3 sequence: CASSQAGIRDYGYTF.

The CDR3 protein is CASSSATRVGSYNEQFF. The J gene is TRBJ2-1, the V gene TRBV6-1; the TCRdb D gene call, TRBD2, has no DNA to confirm it. Per germline, CDR1 MNHNS and CDR2 SASEGT. There are 17 residues in the CDR3.

This rearrangement joins TRBV4-2 to TRBJ2-1; no DNA is available, so the TRBD1 call from TCRdb remains unchecked. Germline V gene lookup returns CDR1 LGHNA and CDR2 YNFKEQ. This CDR3 is 15 amino acids long. CDR3 protein: CASREGTQDYNEQFF.

The V gene is TRBV6-5, the J gene TRBJ2-2; absent DNA, TCRdb's TRBD1 call cannot be checked. The CDR3 is made up of 16 amino acids. Germline loops: CDR1 MNHEY, CDR2 SVGAGI. CDR3: CASRLNRGRGTGELFF.

The chain uses TRBV20-1 and TRBJ1-1; the TCRdb call, TRBD1, lacks DNA for checking. Germline CDR1 reads DFQATT; CDR2 reads SNEGSKA (reference sequence). CDR3 length equals 11 residues. CDR3 in amino acids: CSSSRDTEAFF.

The chain employs TRBV24-1 and TRBJ1-2. Germline V CDR1 and CDR2: KGHDR, SFDVKD. The CDR3 consists of 12 residues. The CDR3 protein is CATRERVYGYTF.

The genes are TRBV27 and TRBJ2-3; checking the TCRdb D call of TRBD1 is not possible without DNA. Germline loops: CDR1 MNHEY, CDR2 SMNVEV (reference sequence). CDR3 size: 17 residues. This CDR3 reads CASSSVPGQGGTDTQYF.

The chain couples TRBV5-1 to TRBJ2-7; absent DNA, TCRdb's TRBD2 call cannot be checked. Germline V lookup: CDR1 SGHRS, CDR2 YFSETQ. The CDR3 has 19 amino acids. The CDR3 reads CASSSSVGSGGILSYEQYF.

This chain uses TRBV7-2 with TRBJ1-5; the D gene TCRdb calls, TRBD1, cannot be checked with no DNA. Germline values: CDR1 SGHTA, CDR2 FQGNSA. The CDR3 totals 13 residues. The CDR3 reads CASSWERTGLQHF.

The chain's CDR3 is CAAQTGTFGNEQFF. The genes are TRBV30 and TRBJ2-1; the TCRdb call, TRBD1, lacks DNA for checking. This CDR3 comprises 14 residues. From germline, CDR1 is GTSNPN and CDR2 SVGIG (reference sequence).

The J gene is TRBJ2-3, the V gene TRBV30; TCRdb gives TRBD1 as the D gene, but with no DNA this cannot be confirmed. The germline gives CDR1 GTSNPN, CDR2 SVGIG (reference sequence). CDR3 length: 15 amino acids. The CDR3 reads CAWSAGQILTDTQYF.